A selection of T cell receptor beta chains follows, all from one sample in a study of shared clonotypes between healthy human individuals. Generated by immunoSEQ multiplex PCR, the TCRdb table keeps only in-frame clones and is missing some. The sample includes roughly 2,300,000 clones, around 92% of them seen just once. Input material: naive CD4+ T cells from PBMCs. The receptors derive from a man younger than 35 in good health. Some clones in this sample may be carry-over from other donors' samples. CDR3s include the opening cysteine and the closing phenylalanine or tryptophan.

J: TRBJ2-1; length: 16; V: TRBV7-2; CDR3: CASSTGHLSSYNEQFF
J: TRBJ2-7; length: 13; V: TRBV7-9; CDR3: CASIPKVGNEQYF
J: TRBJ1-2; length: 14; V: TRBV28; CDR3: CASSLRLSGNGYTF
J: TRBJ2-2; length: 15; V: TRBV7-6; CDR3: CASSLLGAHTGELFF
J: TRBJ2-1; length: 15; V: TRBV10-3; CDR3: CAISDPATDYNEQFF
J: TRBJ2-5; length: 15; V: TRBV6-6; CDR3: CASSRADPSRETQYF
J: TRBJ1-4; length: 15; V: TRBV7-9; CDR3: CASSLLRGNNEKLFF
J: TRBJ2-5; length: 12; V: TRBV30; CDR3: CAWSSQGETQYF
J: TRBJ2-7; length: 14; V: TRBV6-6; CDR3: CASSYSGRPYEQYF
J: TRBJ2-6; length: 15; V: TRBV9; CDR3: CASSVVGTGANVLTF
J: TRBJ2-6; length: 15; V: TRBV7-2; CDR3: CASSSGTGGANVLTF
J: TRBJ2-3; length: 16; V: TRBV5-4; CDR3: CASSMGPDRGADTQYF
J: TRBJ2-3; length: 16; V: TRBV2; CDR3: CASSHVVELSTDTQYF
J: TRBJ1-5; length: 14; V: TRBV27; CDR3: CASSFKGSGQPQHF
J: TRBJ1-5; length: 13; V: TRBV30; CDR3: CAWSITDYQPQHF
J: TRBJ2-1; length: 16; V: TRBV7-3; CDR3: CASSLRLAGDPGEQFF
J: TRBJ2-5; length: 15; V: TRBV5-1; CDR3: CASSPGEGAAETQYF